The following is a TCR beta chain sequence with its context. What it binds is not known. The data derive from a study of cytomegalovirus exposure and HLA in healthy donors. V trimming: 2 bases; J trimming: 5 bases; junction bases outside the gene matches: 12. The CDR3 is 18 amino acids. Germline V gene data show CDR1 as MNHEY and CDR2 as SMNVEV (reference sequence). Study findings and constraints: The study listed under 200 cytomegalovirus-associated TCR beta chains.

Data came from immunoSEQ multiplex PCR; TCRdb stores just in-frame clones and leaves some out. The sample carries 100,000 to 150,000 clones, around 90% recorded once. The material sequenced was PBMCs. The chain employs TRBV27 and TRBJ2-2; TRBD2 aligns across 9 bases. This receptor was identified in a young woman in good health and CMV-seronegative. The CDR3 reads CASSLNPGNSGGTGELFF. The CDR3 coding sequence is TGTGCCAGCAGTTTAAATCCTGGTAATAGCGGGGGAACCGGGGAGCTGTTTTTT.